The 27 T cell receptor beta chains below were found in one sample sequenced in a study of cytomegalovirus exposure and HLA in healthy donors. It was with 60 Vbeta and 13 Jbeta primers that the PCR ran. Assay used: immunoSEQ multiplex PCR; TCRdb lists only in-frame clones, some missing. The sample gives around 150,000 clones, 80% to 90% of which show up once; about 2% is in the top ten. The sequenced sample was PBMCs. The receptors stem from a man in his late teens or twenties in good health and CMV-seropositive.

CDR3 sequence (DNA): TGTGCCAGCAGCCAGAGGGGGTGGCGGGGGCCAACCCAAGAGACCCAGTACTTC. Protein product: CASSQRGWRGPTQETQYF. The chain carries TRBV13 and TRBJ2-5, with a tentative D call TRBD2 (7 bases). Germline V gene lookup returns CDR1 PRHDT and CDR2 FYEKMQ (reference sequence). Deletions cut 5 bases from V and 1 base from J, with 23 bases between. There are 18 residues in the CDR3.

The chain joins TRBV11-3 to TRBJ2-7; 7 nucleotides agree with TRBD1. The ends lost 5 bases at V and 0 bases at J; junction bases unmatched: 4. CDR3 length: 14 amino acids. Germline V gives CDR1 SGHNT, CDR2 YENEEA. Here the CDR3 reads CASSRRDSSYEQYF. The CDR3 DNA sequence: TGTGCCAGCAGCCGCCGGGACAGCTCCTACGAGCAGTACTTC.

This rearrangement joins TRBV30 to TRBJ2-1; 7 bases align to TRBD2. The junction had 10 bases not matched to a gene; V was cut back by 2 bases and J by 0 bases. The germline V gene encodes CDR1 GTSNPN and CDR2 SVGIG (reference sequence). The CDR3 length is 17 residues. Written as DNA, the CDR3 is TGTGCCTGGAGTTCTGGGGGGGGACCCTCCTCCTACAATGAGCAGTTCTTC. Its translation is CAWSSGGGPSSYNEQFF.

The V call is TRBV6-1, the J call TRBJ1-3, with 8 bases that match TRBD1. V shed 6 bases, J shed 0 bases, and the junction held 4 bases outside the gene matches. The germline V gene has CDR1 MNHNS and CDR2 SASEGT. CDR3 length equals 15 residues. The CDR3 sequence is CASRTGGSSGNTIYF. The CDR3, as DNA: TGTGCCAGCAGAACAGGGGGTTCCTCTGGAAACACCATATATTTT.

This sequence joins TRBV29-1 and TRBJ2-7, with TRBD1 matching 8 bases. The CDR3 runs 12 residues. Germline V gene sequence: CDR1 SQVTM, CDR2 ANQGSEA. The V and J ends lost 7 bases and 2 bases, in that order; junction bases with no gene match: 4. CDR3 nucleotides: TGCAGCGGGGGGGACAGGACCTACGAGCAGTACTTC. The encoded protein is CSGGDRTYEQYF.

The gene calls are TRBV19 and TRBJ2-2; the match to TRBD1 covers 9 bases. The CDR3 spans 23 residues. Trimming cost V 5 bases and J 6 bases; bases outside gene matches: 31. CDR1 is LNHDA and CDR2 is SQIVND in the germline V gene (reference sequence). The CDR3 DNA sequence: TGTGCCAGTAGTGCGTCAAGCTGGGACAGGGAGGACCCCAGGGCGGGGGTGGCCGGGGAGCTGTTTTTT. Its translation is CASSASSWDREDPRAGVAGELFF.

This clone was counted once. The genes are TRBV29-1 and TRBJ2-5; TRBD1 matches at 9 bases. Trimming at V came to 6 bases and at J to 4 bases, leaving 6 bases not matched to a gene. Germline V gene sequence: CDR1 SQVTM, CDR2 ANQGSEA. The CDR3 sequence is 13 residues long. The CDR3 protein is CSVGQGWRETQYF. The CDR3 DNA reads as TGCAGCGTCGGACAGGGGTGGAGAGAGACCCAGTACTTC.

The chain employs TRBV5-1 and TRBJ2-2; 8 nucleotides match TRBD2. With V trimmed by 3 bases and J by 2 bases, 6 bases remained unmatched. CDR1 SGHRS and CDR2 YFSETQ come from the germline V gene. The CDR3 sequence is 16 residues long. The CDR3 sequence is CASSYSGGKNTGELFF. In DNA, the CDR3 is TGCGCCAGCAGCTACAGCGGGGGCAAAAACACCGGGGAGCTGTTTTTT.

V gene TRBV14 combines with J gene TRBJ2-5; D unclear. The V end lost 5 bases, the J end lost 4 bases, and 5 bases lay between the germline ends. The germline CDR1 and CDR2 sequences are SGHDN and FVKESK. The CDR3 spans 11 residues. The CDR3 here is CASSVAETQYF. The CDR3 DNA sequence: TGTGCCAGCAGCGTGGCAGAGACCCAGTACTTC. The variable domain in full, completed from reference TRBV14 and TRBJ2-5, reads EAGVTQFPSHSVIEKGQTVTLRCDPISGHDNLYWYRRVMGKEIKFLLHFVKESKQDESGMPNNRFLAERTGGTYSTLKVQPAELEDSGVYFCASSVAETQYFGPGTRLLVL.

This clone appeared once. CDR3 DNA sequence: TGTGCCTGGAGTGGCGGGGGTAGGGGCGGGGAGCTGTTTTTT. Its protein product is CAWSGGGRGGELFF. The V gene is TRBV30, the J gene TRBJ2-2, with 7 bases matching TRBD2. Trimming at V came to 1 base and at J to 7 bases, leaving 6 bases not matched to a gene. The CDR3 totals 14 residues. The germline V gene encodes CDR1 GTSNPN and CDR2 SVGIG (reference sequence).

This clone has a handful of counts. This chain uses TRBV30 with TRBJ1-1, with D unresolved. V shed 4 bases and J shed 0 bases, with 15 bases lying between them. There are 15 residues in the CDR3. Germline CDR1 reads GTSNPN; CDR2 reads SVGIG (reference sequence). The CDR3 reads CAWTWSADMNTEAFF. CDR3 in DNA: TGTGCCTGGACCTGGTCGGCTGACATGAACACTGAAGCTTTCTTT.

This rearrangement joins TRBV5-6 to TRBJ1-2, with 8 bases that match TRBD1. The CDR3 contains 15 residues. The V gene's germline CDR1 is SGHDT and CDR2 YYEEEE. Trimming removed 4 bases from V and 2 bases from J; junction bases left unmatched: 7. CDR3 residues: CASSLGQGLNYGYTF. The CDR3, as DNA: TGTGCCAGCAGCCTAGGACAGGGTCTCAACTATGGCTACACCTTC.

This clone was found a few times. This chain links TRBV9 with TRBJ2-1, with 15 bases that match TRBD2. The CDR3 runs 16 residues. V lost 4 bases, J lost 9 bases, and 8 bases stayed unmatched. Germline CDR1 is SGDLS and CDR2 is YYNGEE. For the CDR3, the DNA is TGTGCCAGCAGCCCGCCCGGGACTAGCGGGAGGAGTGAGCAGTTCTTC. This gives the protein CASSPPGTSGRSEQFF.

Worth noting for this clone: The sample holds other DNA sequences that translate to the same CDR3. V is TRBV4-3 and J is TRBJ1-6; 11 nucleotides match TRBD1. Trimming cost V 0 bases and J 5 bases; bases outside gene matches: 3. The CDR3 has 17 amino acids. Germline CDR1 reads LGHNA; CDR2 reads YSLEER. In DNA, the CDR3 is TGCGCCAGCAGCCAAGATCTGGACAGGGGGCATAATTCACCCCTCCACTTT. Amino acid sequence: CASSQDLDRGHNSPLHF.

There are a few counts of this clone. Other DNA sequences of this sample code for an identical CDR3. This chain uses TRBV30 with TRBJ2-3; D may be TRBD2 (5 bases). The CDR3 runs 13 residues. V lost 0 bases to trimming and J lost 4 bases, with 8 bases between them. CDR1 and CDR2 from the germline V gene are GTSNPN and SVGIG (reference sequence). The CDR3 sequence: CAWSVRRADTQYF. Here the CDR3 DNA reads TGTGCCTGGAGTGTACGGCGGGCAGATACGCAGTATTTT.

The chain combines TRBV6-5 with TRBJ2-3, with 7 bases identical to TRBD1. This CDR3 has 13 residues. The junction had 12 bases not matched to a gene; V was cut back by 8 bases and J by 10 bases. The V gene's germline CDR1 is MNHEY and CDR2 SVGAGI. CDR3 DNA: TGTGCCAGCTCGAGGGGGCCCCCGTACGCGCAGTATTTT. The encoded protein is CASSRGPPYAQYF.

The CDR3 is CASRLRADTNTEAFF. The CDR3 DNA follows: TGTGCCAGCAGGTTGCGGGCAGATACTAACACTGAAGCTTTCTTT. This rearrangement joins TRBV11-3 to TRBJ1-1; D not certain. The germline gives CDR1 SGHNT, CDR2 YENEEA. The CDR3 has 15 amino acids. V was trimmed by 6 bases and J by 2 bases, leaving 16 bases between them.

The rearrangement uses TRBV7-6 and TRBJ2-2, with TRBD1 as a possible D gene (6 bases). V was cut by 5 bases and J by 0 bases, with 13 bases left in between. The CDR3 sequence is 16 residues long. The V gene's germline CDR1 is SGHVS and CDR2 FNYEAQ. DNA for the CDR3: TGTGCCAGCAGCGCGACAACAGGGCCGAACACCGGGGAGCTGTTTTTT. Its protein product is CASSATTGPNTGELFF.

The chain has TRBV27 and TRBJ1-2, with D maybe TRBD1 (6 bases). The germline V gene has CDR1 MNHEY and CDR2 SMNVEV (reference sequence). The V and J ends lost 5 bases and 2 bases respectively, with 30 bases between them. This CDR3 region has 20 residues. The CDR3 here is CASSPTGFSSRSLSNYGYTF. The CDR3 DNA sequence: TGTGCCAGCAGTCCCACAGGGTTCTCGAGTAGGAGCCTTAGCAACTATGGCTACACCTTC.

The V call is TRBV7-2, the J call TRBJ2-7; perhaps TRBD1 as D (6 bases). V was clipped by 2 bases and J by 6 bases, with 17 bases between them. The germline gives CDR1 SGHTA, CDR2 FQGNSA. This CDR3 region has 15 residues. This CDR3 is CASSLWGQSVAEQYF. DNA of the CDR3: TGTGCCAGCAGCTTATGGGGGCAATCCGTCGCCGAGCAGTACTTC. Filled out from reference TRBV7-2 and TRBJ2-7, the complete variable domain reads GAGVSQSPSNKVTEKGKDVELRCDPISGHTALYWYRQSLGQGLEFLIYFQGNSAPDKSGLPSDRFSAERTGGSVSTLTIQRTQQEDSAVYLCASSLWGQSVAEQYFGPGTRLTVT.

The chain is built from TRBV9 and TRBJ1-2; no firm D call. V lost 4 bases to trimming and J lost 14 bases, with 9 bases between them. The CDR3 consists of 9 residues. Per germline, CDR1 SGDLS and CDR2 YYNGEE. In DNA form, the CDR3 reads TGTGCCAGCAGCCCCCGAGGGACCTTC. It is translated as CASSPRGTF.

CDR3 bases: TGCGCCAGCAGCCCCTCGAGGGGGCACAATGAGCAGTTCTTC. Amino acid sequence: CASSPSRGHNEQFF. The rearrangement links TRBV4-1 to TRBJ2-1, with 7 bases matching TRBD1. CDR3 length equals 14 residues. The V and J ends lost 4 bases and 5 bases, in that order; junction bases with no gene match: 5. Germline-derived CDR1 and CDR2 are MGHRA and YSYEKL.

The V gene is TRBV27, the J gene TRBJ2-5; possibly TRBD2 for D (5 bases). The germline V gene has CDR1 MNHEY and CDR2 SMNVEV (reference sequence). V was pared by 5 bases and J by 7 bases, with 26 bases between. The CDR3 sequence is 17 residues long. The CDR3 spells CASSQPMSGNDLGTQYF. For the CDR3, the DNA is TGTGCCAGCAGTCAGCCGATGTCGGGGAACGACCTAGGGACCCAGTACTTC.

This chain links TRBV30 with TRBJ1-1; TRBD1 might be the D (6 bases). The germline CDR1 and CDR2 sequences are GTSNPN and SVGIG (reference sequence). The CDR3 sequence is 12 residues long. Trimming left V 5 bases short and J 8 bases short, with 15 bases between. The CDR3 sequence is CAWASHREEAFF. In DNA form, the CDR3 reads TGTGCCTGGGCTAGTCACAGGGAAGAAGCTTTCTTT.

The chain is built from TRBV18 and TRBJ1-6, with TRBD1 matching 9 bases. The germline V gene encodes CDR1 KGHSH and CDR2 LQKENI. The CDR3 spans 16 residues. The trim removed 4 bases at V and 5 bases at J, leaving 6 bases unmatched. CDR3 region: CASSLTGGADNSPLHF. The CDR3 DNA is TGTGCCAGCTCACTTACAGGGGGCGCGGATAATTCACCCCTCCACTTT.

The V call is TRBV9, the J call TRBJ1-5; no clear D. The germline V gene encodes CDR1 SGDLS and CDR2 YYNGEE. V lost 0 bases and J lost 6, with 10 bases in between. The CDR3 spans 14 residues. The CDR3 DNA reads as TGTGCCAGCAGCGTAGAATCCGGTGGTCAGCCCCAGCATTTT. Protein product: CASSVESGGQPQHF. Based on the CDR3 plus reference TRBV9 and TRBJ1-5, the full variable domain is DSGVTQTPKHLITATGQRVTLRCSPRSGDLSVYWYQQSLDQGLQFLIQYYNGEERAKGNILERFSAQQFPDLHSELNLSSLELGDSALYFCASSVESGGQPQHFGDGTRLSIL.

The V and J genes are TRBV7-2 and TRBJ2-2; 8 nucleotides match TRBD2. Germline lookup yields CDR1 SGHTA and CDR2 FQGNSA. This CDR3 contains 15 residues. V gave up 3 bases and J gave up 7 bases; unmatched junction bases: 7. The CDR3 spells CASSLGSGVGGELFF. The CDR3 DNA reads TGTGCCAGCAGCTTGGGTAGCGGGGTGGGCGGGGAGCTGTTTTTT.